This T cell receptor (beta chain) was found in a study of blood T cell repertoires in COVID-19. The CDR3 consists of 14 residues. V was trimmed by 2 bases and J by 1 base, leaving 8 bases between them. From germline, CDR1 is SGHDN and CDR2 FVKESK. Profiled with immunoSEQ multiplex PCR; TCRdb holds only in-frame clones, not every one. The table includes approximately 170,000 clones, over 75% detected once. This chain links TRBV14 with TRBJ1-2, with D perhaps TRBD1 (6 bases). Source material: peripheral blood. The receptor was isolated from a man older than 75 with COVID-19, enrolled during active disease. CDR3 DNA sequence: TGTGCCAGCAGCCAATCCAGGGGTAACTATGGCTACACCTTC. Amino acids: CASSQSRGNYGYTF.